This T cell receptor (beta chain) originates from a study of blood T cell repertoires in COVID-19. Study in general: Whether acute or convalescent, the COVID-19 samples came from the United States, Italy and Spain. T cells, B-cell-depleted T cells, or PBMCs supplied cDNA or gDNA.

Per the study methods: By means of reference gene primer amplification, nucleated cell counts were estimated. Assay used: immunoSEQ multiplex PCR; TCRdb lists only in-frame clones, some missing. For V, J and clone size, that table is used; D and trimming come from the DNA. The sample has some 290,000 clones, over 65% seen once. CDR1 is SGHAT and CDR2 is FQDESV in the germline V gene (reference sequence). Between the trimmed V and J ends, which lost 10 bases and 2 bases, there was a span of 14 bases. The CDR3 consists of 13 residues. The J gene is TRBJ2-5, the V gene TRBV11-1; no reliable D call. Sequencing used peripheral blood. This sequence was found in a man aged 55 to 70 who had recovered from COVID-19. The CDR3 region is CATHDWIQETQYF. CDR3 nucleotides: TGTGCCACCCATGACTGGATTCAAGAGACCCAGTACTTC. The entire variable domain, with the rest obtained from reference TRBV11-1 and TRBJ2-5, is as follows: EAEVAQSPRYKITEKSQAVAFWCDPISGHATLYWYRQILGQGPELLVQFQDESVVDDSQLPKDRFSAERLKGVDSTLKIQPAELGDSAMYLCATHDWIQETQYFGPGTRLLVL.